This T cell receptor (beta chain) was obtained from a study of response to subunit inactivated influenza vaccine. Whole-study findings and limits: Few additional T cells are recruited per seasonal influenza vaccination, authors suggested.

This clonotype was seen a handful of times. The antigen is unknown. TCRdb re-derived calls from the RT-PCR reads in MiXCR, one entry per CDR3 protein. The sample holds 610,000 or so distinct CDR3 sequences, approximately 15% seen once. The CDR3 covers 16 residues. Germline lookup yields CDR1 SGHRS and CDR2 YFSETQ. J was trimmed by 6 bases and V by 3 bases; bases with no gene match: 15. The TCR originated in a man in his fifties who received an inactivated influenza vaccine. The sample in question was PBMCs from blood, obtained roughly 12 days after vaccination. The rearrangement joins TRBV5-1 to TRBJ2-7; TRBD2 agrees at 7 bases. The DNA for the CDR3 is TGCGCCAGCAGCTGGAAATTGGGACTACCCAGAGGCGAGCAGTACTTC. Its translation is CASSWKLGLPRGEQYF.